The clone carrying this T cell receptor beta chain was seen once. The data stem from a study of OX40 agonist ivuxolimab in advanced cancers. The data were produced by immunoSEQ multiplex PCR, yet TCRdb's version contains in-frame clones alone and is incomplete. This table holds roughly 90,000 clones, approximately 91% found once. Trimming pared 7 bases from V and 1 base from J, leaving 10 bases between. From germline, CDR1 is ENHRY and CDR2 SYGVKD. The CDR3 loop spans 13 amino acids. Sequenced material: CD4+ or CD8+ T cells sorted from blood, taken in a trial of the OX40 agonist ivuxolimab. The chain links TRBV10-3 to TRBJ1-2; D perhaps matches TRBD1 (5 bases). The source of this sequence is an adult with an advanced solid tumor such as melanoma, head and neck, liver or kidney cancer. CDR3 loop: CAITAGINYGYTF. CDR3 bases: TGTGCCATCACGGCAGGGATTAACTATGGCTACACCTTC.